This is a list of T cell receptor beta chains from one sample in a study of shared clonotypes between healthy human individuals. The method was immunoSEQ multiplex PCR; TCRdb's version includes in-frame clones alone and lacks a portion of them. The data hold around 690,000 clones, with less than 95% observed a single time. Sequenced input: memory CD8+ T cells from PBMCs. The source is a young man in good health. Some clones in this sample may be carry-over from other donors' samples. The CDR3 runs from the conserved cysteine through the conserved F or W. Not all rows give a size; the values are once, few, many and, for expanded clones, a class.

>TRBV6-5|TRBJ1-5|few
CASSGTGGNQPQHF
>TRBV29-1|TRBJ2-2|.
CSVFQTGELFF
>TRBV19|TRBJ2-1|.
CASSHEGLDYNEQFF
>TRBV7-9|TRBJ2-3|.
CASSLPWTSGASTDTQYF
>TRBV7-2|TRBJ2-3|.
CASSLVLARRSDTQYF
>TRBV28|TRBJ2-7|.
CASSFDLSYEQYF
>TRBV4-3|TRBJ2-2|many
CASSQDRVRVNTGELFF
>TRBV28|TRBJ2-7|.
CASSFPADYEQYF
>TRBV10-2|TRBJ1-5|.
CASSEVQGLWDQPQHF
>TRBV7-9|TRBJ1-2|.
CASSSRQGGYTF
>TRBV28|TRBJ2-3|once
CASSLIDGSGDTQYF
>TRBV15|TRBJ2-7|.
CATSPRTGPAYEQYF
>TRBV9|TRBJ2-7|.
CASSVGSRQGYEQYF
>TRBV27|TRBJ2-7|.
CASSFGRSYEQYF
>TRBV6-1|TRBJ1-1|.
CASREQEALLTEAFF
>TRBV11-2|TRBJ2-6|.
CASSLEYSGANVLTF
>TRBV9|TRBJ2-1|once
CASSVRLAGGQSSYNEQFF
>TRBV15|TRBJ1-5|.
CATSRDRAKNQPQHF
>TRBV18|TRBJ2-7|.
CASSPEHRDPYEQYF
>TRBV28|TRBJ2-3|.
CASSWGPSTDTQYF
>TRBV13|TRBJ2-3|.
CASSPLGLAGTDTQYF
>TRBV7-9|TRBJ1-5|.
CASSLGGQPQHF
>TRBV27|TRBJ1-2|.
CASSFGTGVSNYGYTF
>TRBV9|TRBJ2-1|.
CASSAENEQFF
>TRBV10-3|TRBJ2-1|.
CAISESTGPRNEQFF
>TRBV7-2|TRBJ2-1|.
CASSTRTGNHEQFF
>TRBV5-1|TRBJ2-1|once
CASRYSGPGSYNEQFF
>TRBV7-9|TRBJ2-7|.
CASSSNYEQYF
>TRBV27|TRBJ1-5|.
CASRDRAGSNQPQHF
>TRBV28|TRBJ2-2|.
CASSLISLGGAYTGELFF
>TRBV6-1|TRBJ2-7|.
CASTDGRGPDEQYF
>TRBV23-1|TRBJ2-4|.
CASTLHRWDSPKNIQYF
>TRBV5-4|TRBJ2-7|.
CASSWDRGGEQYF
>TRBV4-2|TRBJ1-1|.
CASSQVSGYTEAFF
>TRBV11-2|TRBJ2-7|.
CASSSYGDYEQYF